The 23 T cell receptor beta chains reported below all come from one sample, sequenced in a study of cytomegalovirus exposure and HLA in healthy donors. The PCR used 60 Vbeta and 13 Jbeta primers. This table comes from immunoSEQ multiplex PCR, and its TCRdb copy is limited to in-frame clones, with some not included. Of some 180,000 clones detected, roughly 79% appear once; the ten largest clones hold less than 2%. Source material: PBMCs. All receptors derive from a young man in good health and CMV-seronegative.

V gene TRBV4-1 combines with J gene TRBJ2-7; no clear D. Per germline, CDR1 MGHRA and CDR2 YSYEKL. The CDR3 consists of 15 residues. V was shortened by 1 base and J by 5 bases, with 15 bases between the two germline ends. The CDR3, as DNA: TGCGCCAGCAGCCAAGTTTTGCAGGTTAAACACGAGCAGTACTTC. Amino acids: CASSQVLQVKHEQYF.

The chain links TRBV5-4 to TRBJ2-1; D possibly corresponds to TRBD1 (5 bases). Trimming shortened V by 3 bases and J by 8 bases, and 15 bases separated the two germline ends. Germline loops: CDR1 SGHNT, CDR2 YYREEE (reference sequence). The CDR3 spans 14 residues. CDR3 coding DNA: TGTGCCAGCAGCTCCGTGACAGTGCTGGATGAGCAGTTCTTC. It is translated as CASSSVTVLDEQFF.

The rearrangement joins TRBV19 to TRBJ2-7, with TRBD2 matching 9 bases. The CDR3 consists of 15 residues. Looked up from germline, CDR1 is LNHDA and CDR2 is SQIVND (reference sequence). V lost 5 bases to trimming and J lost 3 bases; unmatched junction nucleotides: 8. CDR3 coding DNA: TGTGCCAGTAGTGCGTCCGGGACTAGCAGCTACGAGCAGTACTTC. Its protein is CASSASGTSSYEQYF. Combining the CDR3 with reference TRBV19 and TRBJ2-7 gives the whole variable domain DGGITQSPKYLFRKEGQNVTLSCEQNLNHDAMYWYRQDPGQGLRLIYYSQIVNDFQKGDIAEGYSVSREKKESFPLTVTSAQKNPTAFYLCASSASGTSSYEQYFGPGTRLTVT.

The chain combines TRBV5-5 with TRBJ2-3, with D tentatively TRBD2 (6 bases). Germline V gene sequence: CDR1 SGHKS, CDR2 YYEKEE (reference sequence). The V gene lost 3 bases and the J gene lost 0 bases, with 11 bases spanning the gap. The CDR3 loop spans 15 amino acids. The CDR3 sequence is CASSSGDSSTDTQYF. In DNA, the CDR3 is TGTGCCAGCAGCTCCGGGGACTCGAGCACAGATACGCAGTATTTT.

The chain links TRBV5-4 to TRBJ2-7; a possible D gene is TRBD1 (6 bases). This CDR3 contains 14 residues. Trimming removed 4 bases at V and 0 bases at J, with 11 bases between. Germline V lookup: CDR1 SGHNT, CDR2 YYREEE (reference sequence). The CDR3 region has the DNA TGTGCCAGCAGCGCCAGGGACAACTCCTACGAGCAGTACTTC. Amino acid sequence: CASSARDNSYEQYF.

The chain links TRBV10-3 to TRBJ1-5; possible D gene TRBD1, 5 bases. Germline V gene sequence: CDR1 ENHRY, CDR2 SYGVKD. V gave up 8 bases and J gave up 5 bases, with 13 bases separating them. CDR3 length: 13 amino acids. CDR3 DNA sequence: TGTGCCATCGCTGGGACTAACGATCAGCCCCAGCATTTT. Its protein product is CAIAGTNDQPQHF.

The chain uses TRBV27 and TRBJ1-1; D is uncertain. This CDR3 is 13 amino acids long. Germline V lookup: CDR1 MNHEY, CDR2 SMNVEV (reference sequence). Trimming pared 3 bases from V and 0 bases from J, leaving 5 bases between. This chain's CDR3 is CASSFRVNTEAFF. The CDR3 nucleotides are TGTGCCAGCAGTTTTCGTGTGAACACTGAAGCTTTCTTT.

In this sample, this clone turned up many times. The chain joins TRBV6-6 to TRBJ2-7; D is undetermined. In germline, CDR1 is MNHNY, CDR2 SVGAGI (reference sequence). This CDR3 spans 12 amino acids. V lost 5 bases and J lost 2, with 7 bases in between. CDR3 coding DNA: TGTGCCAGCAGTGAGATCCCCTACGAGCAGTACTTC. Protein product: CASSEIPYEQYF.

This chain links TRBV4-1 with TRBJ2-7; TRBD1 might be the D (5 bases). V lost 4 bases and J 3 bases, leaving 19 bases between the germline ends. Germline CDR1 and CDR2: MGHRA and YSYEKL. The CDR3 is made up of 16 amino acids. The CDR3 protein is CASSRQIGANNYEQYF. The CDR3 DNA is TGCGCCAGCAGCCGACAAATTGGGGCAAATAACTACGAGCAGTACTTC.

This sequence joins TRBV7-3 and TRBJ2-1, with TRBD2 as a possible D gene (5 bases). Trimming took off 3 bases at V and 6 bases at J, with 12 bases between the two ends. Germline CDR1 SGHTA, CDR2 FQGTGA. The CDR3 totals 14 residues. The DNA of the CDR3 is TGTGCCAGCAGCTTCTTCGGGATCCCCAATGAGCAGTTCTTC. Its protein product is CASSFFGIPNEQFF. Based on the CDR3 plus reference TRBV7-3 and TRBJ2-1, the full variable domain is GAGVSQTPSNKVTEKGKYVELRCDPISGHTALYWYRQSLGQGPEFLIYFQGTGAADDSGLPNDRFFAVRPEGSVSTLKIQRTERGDSAVYLCASSFFGIPNEQFFGPGTRLTVL.

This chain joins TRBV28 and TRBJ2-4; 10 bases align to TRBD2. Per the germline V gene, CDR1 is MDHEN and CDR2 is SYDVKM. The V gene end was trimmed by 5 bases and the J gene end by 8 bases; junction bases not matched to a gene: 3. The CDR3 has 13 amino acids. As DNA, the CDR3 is TGTGCCAGCAGTACTAGCGGGACAGACATTCAGTACTTC. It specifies CASSTSGTDIQYF. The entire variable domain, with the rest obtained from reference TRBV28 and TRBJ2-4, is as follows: DVKVTQSSRYLVKRTGEKVFLECVQDMDHENMFWYRQDPGLGLRLIYFSYDVKMKEKGDIPEGYSVSREKKERFSLILESASTNQTSMYLCASSTSGTDIQYFGAGTRLSVL.

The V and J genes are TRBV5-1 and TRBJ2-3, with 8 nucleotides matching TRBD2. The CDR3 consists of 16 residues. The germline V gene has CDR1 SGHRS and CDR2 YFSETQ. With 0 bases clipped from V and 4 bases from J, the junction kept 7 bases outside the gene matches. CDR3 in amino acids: CASSLGATSVSDTQYF. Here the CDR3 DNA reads TGCGCCAGCAGCTTGGGCGCGACTAGCGTTTCAGATACGCAGTATTTT.

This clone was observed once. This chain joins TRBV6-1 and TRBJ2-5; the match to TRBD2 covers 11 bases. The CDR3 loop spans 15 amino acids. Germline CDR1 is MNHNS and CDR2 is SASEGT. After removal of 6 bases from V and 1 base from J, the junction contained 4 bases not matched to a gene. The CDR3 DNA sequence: TGTGCCAGCAGACTTCTAGCGGGAGGCCAAGAGACCCAGTACTTC. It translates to CASRLLAGGQETQYF.

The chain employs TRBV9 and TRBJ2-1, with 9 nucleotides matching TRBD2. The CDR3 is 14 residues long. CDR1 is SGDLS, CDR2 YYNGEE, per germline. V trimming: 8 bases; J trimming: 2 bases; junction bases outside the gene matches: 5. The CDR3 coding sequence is TGTGCCAGTACAGCGGGAGGTCCCTACAATGAGCAGTTCTTC. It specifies CASTAGGPYNEQFF.

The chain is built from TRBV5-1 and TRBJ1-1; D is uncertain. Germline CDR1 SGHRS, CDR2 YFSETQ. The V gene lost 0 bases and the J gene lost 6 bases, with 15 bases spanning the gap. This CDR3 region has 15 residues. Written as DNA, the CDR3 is TGCGCCAGCAGCTTGGATCGGGGAGGTTTGTCTGAAGCTTTCTTT. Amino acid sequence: CASSLDRGGLSEAFF.

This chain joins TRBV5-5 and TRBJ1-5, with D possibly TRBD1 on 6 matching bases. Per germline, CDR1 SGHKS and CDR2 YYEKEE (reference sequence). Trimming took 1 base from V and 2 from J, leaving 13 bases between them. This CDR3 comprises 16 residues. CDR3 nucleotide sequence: TGTGCCAGCAGCTTGTTCGGCAGGGGTGGCAATCAGCCCCAGCATTTT. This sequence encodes CASSLFGRGGNQPQHF.

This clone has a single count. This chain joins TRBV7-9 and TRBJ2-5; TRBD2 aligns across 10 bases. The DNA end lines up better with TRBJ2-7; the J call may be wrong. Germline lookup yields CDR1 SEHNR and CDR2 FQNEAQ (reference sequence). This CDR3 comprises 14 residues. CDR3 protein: CASSLASGSYEQYF. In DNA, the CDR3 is TGTGCCAGCAGCTTGGCTAGCGGGAGTTACGAGCAGTACTTC.

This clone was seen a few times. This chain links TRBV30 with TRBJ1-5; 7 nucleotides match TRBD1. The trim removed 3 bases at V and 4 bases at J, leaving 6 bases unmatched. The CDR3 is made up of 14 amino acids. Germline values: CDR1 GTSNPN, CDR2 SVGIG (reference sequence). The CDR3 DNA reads TGTGCCTGGAGAGCCCGGGACAGAAATCAGCCCCAGCATTTT. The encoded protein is CAWRARDRNQPQHF.

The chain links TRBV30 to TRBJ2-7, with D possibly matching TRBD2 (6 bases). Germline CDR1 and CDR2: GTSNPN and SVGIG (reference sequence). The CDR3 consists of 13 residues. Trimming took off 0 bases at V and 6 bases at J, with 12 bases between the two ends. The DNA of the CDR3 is TGTGCCTGGAGTGTCGCTCGGGGAGGCGAGCAGTACTTC. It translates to CAWSVARGGEQYF.

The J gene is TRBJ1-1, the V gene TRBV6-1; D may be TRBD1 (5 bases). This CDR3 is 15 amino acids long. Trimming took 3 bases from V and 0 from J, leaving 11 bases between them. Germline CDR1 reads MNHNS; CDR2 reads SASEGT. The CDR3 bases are TGTGCCAGCAGTGATGCCGGGACTTTGAACACTGAAGCTTTCTTT. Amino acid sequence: CASSDAGTLNTEAFF.

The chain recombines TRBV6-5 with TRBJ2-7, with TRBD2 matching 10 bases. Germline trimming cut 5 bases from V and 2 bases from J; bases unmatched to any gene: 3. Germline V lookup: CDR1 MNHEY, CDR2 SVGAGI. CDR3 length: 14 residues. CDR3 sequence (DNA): TGTGCCAGCAGTCAACTAGCGGGACCCTACGAGCAGTACTTC. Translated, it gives CASSQLAGPYEQYF.

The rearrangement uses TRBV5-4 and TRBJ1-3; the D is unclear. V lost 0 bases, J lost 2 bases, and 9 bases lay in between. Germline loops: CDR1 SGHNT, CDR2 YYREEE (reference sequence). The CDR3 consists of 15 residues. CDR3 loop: CASSLARGTGNTIYF. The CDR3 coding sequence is TGTGCCAGCAGCTTGGCCCGAGGGACTGGAAACACCATATATTTT.

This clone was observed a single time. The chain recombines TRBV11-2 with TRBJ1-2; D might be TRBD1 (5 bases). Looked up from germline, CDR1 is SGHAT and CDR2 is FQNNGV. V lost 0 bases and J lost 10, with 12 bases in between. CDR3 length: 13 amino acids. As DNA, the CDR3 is TGTGCCAGCAGCTTAGACAGGGATAGAGACTACACCTTC. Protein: CASSLDRDRDYTF.